The rows below give T cell receptor beta chains drawn from one sample of a study of CDR3 diversity in severe acne. TCRdb ran MiXCR on the PCR reads and lists one entry per CDR3 protein. The table records 85,000 to 120,000 distinct CDR3 sequences, roughly half of them present only once. The sample comprised blood. All receptors come from a male donor with acne. CDR3s include the opening cysteine and the closing phenylalanine or tryptophan. Each record gives: V gene, D gene, clone size, J gene, CDR3 DNA, CDR3 protein. The D gene is left open where the match is weak. Expanded clones get a size class; other rows say once, few or many, or leave the size out.

TRBV6-2/TRBV6-3	TRBD2	.	TRBJ2-3	TGTGCCAGCAGTTACAGCGGGACTAAGTCCCCCACAGATACGCAGTATTTT	CASSYSGTKSPTDTQYF
TRBV10-3	TRBD2	.	TRBJ2-5	TGTGCCATCAGTGACCGGGGGACTAGCGGGTACAAAGAGACCCAGTACTTC	CAISDRGTSGYKETQYF
TRBV27	.	many	TRBJ2-7	TGTGCCAGCAGTCACGGCTCCTACGAGCAGTACTTC	CASSHGSYEQYF
TRBV10-3	.	.	TRBJ2-7	TGTGCCATCAGCGATTACAACGGAGGCTCGGACGAGCAGTACTTC	CAISDYNGGSDEQYF
TRBV19	TRBD1	medium-sized	TRBJ2-7	TGTGCCAGTAAACGGGGGACAGGGGTCCACGAGCAGTACTTC	CASKRGTGVHEQYF
TRBV11-2	.	.	TRBJ2-5	TGTGCCAGCAGCTTAGTCCCCCCACCTCCCCAAGAGACCCAGTACTTC	CASSLVPPPPQETQYF
TRBV7-2	.	few	TRBJ1-5	TGTGCCAGCAGCGAATCCTATAGCAATCAGCCCCAGCATTTT	CASSESYSNQPQHF
TRBV20-1	TRBD2	.	TRBJ2-7	TGCAGTGTTGCCTTGACTAGCGGGAGGGGCGTATACGAGCAGTACTTC	CSVALTSGRGVYEQYF
TRBV25-1	.	few	TRBJ2-3	TGTGCCAGCAGCGGAACGTATGAAGCGCAGTATTTT	CASSGTYEAQYF
TRBV9	.	.	TRBJ2-3	TGTGCCAGCAGCAGCCGGGGAGATACGCAGTATTTT	CASSSRGDTQYF
TRBV10-2	.	medium-sized	TRBJ2-7	TGCGCCAGTGGGTTATCTCATGGATTTGGCGAGCAGTACTTC	CASGLSHGFGEQYF
TRBV7-8	.	.	TRBJ1-2	TGTGCCAGCAGCTTAGACCAGGGTCTAGGCTACACCTTC	CASSLDQGLGYTF
TRBV12-3/TRBV12-4	.	.	TRBJ1-5	TGTGCCAGCAGTTTAAAGGGGACCTACGAGAATAGCAATCAGCCCCAGCATTTT	CASSLKGTYENSNQPQHF
TRBV19	.	few	TRBJ1-5	TGTGCCAGTACCGACGGAGGCATGCTCAATCAGCCCCAGCATTTT	CASTDGGMLNQPQHF
TRBV18	TRBD1	.	TRBJ1-1	TGTGCCAGCTCACAGCCCTCAGGGGGCGCGAACACTGAAGCTTTCTTT	CASSQPSGGANTEAFF
TRBV12-5	.	once	TRBJ2-7	TGTGCCAGCAGTTTATCCAGGGACTACGAGCAGTACTTC	CASSLSRDYEQYF
TRBV20-1	.	few	TRBJ2-5	TGCAGTGCGATAGGAGGGCGGCAAGAGACCCAGTACTTC	CSAIGGRQETQYF
TRBV7-2	TRBD2	many	TRBJ2-7	TGTGCCAGCAGCTTCCCTAGCGGGGGCAACGAGCAGTACTTC	CASSFPSGGNEQYF
TRBV19	.	.	TRBJ1-5	TGTGCCAGTAGTATATGGGGTTCGGGCAATCAGCCCCAGCATTTT	CASSIWGSGNQPQHF
TRBV29-1	.	.	TRBJ2-7	TGCAGCGTTGAAAGAGGGACACAGTCCTACGAGCAGTACTTC	CSVERGTQSYEQYF
TRBV11-3	TRBD2	.	TRBJ2-7	TGTGCCAGCAGCCCCGGACCGGGGGGGGAAGAGCAGTACTTC	CASSPGPGGEEQYF
TRBV2	TRBD2	.	TRBJ2-5	TGTGCCAGCAGTTCAACCGGGGCGGGAGTAGGGACAGAGACCCAGTACTTC	CASSSTGAGVGTETQYF
TRBV24-1	.	.	TRBJ2-7	TGTGCCACCAGTGATTTATCAGGGTGGGCCTACGAGCAGTACTTC	CATSDLSGWAYEQYF
TRBV10-2	.	.	TRBJ2-5	TGCGCCAGCGGGCCTCCTTCCAGCAAAGAGACCCAGTACTTC	CASGPPSSKETQYF
TRBV6-1	.	.	TRBJ2-3	TGTGCCAGCAGTGAAATCAGCGGAAGCACAGATACGCAGTATTTT	CASSEISGSTDTQYF
TRBV20-1	TRBD2	many	TRBJ2-5	TGCAGTGCTAGACCGGGACTAGCGGGGGGCCTGTACCAAGAGACCCAGTACTTC	CSARPGLAGGLYQETQYF
TRBV12-5	.	.	TRBJ2-7	TGTGCTAGTAGGGCGACGGCCTCCTACGAGCAGTACTTC	CASRATASYEQYF
TRBV7-9	TRBD1	.	TRBJ2-3	TGTGCCAGCAGCTGGTTGGGGGACAGGAGCACGGATACGCAGTATTTT	CASSWLGDRSTDTQYF